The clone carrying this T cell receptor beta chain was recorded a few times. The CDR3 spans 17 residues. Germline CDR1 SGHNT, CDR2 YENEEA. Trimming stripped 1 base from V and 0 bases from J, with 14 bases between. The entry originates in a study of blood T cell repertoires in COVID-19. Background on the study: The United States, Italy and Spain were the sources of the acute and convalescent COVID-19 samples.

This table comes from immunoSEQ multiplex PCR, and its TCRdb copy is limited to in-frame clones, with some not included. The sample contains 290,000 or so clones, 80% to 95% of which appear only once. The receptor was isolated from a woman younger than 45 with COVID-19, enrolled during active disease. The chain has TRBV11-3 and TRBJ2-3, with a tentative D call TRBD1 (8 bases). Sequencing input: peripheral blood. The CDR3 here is CASSLAAQGGSTDTQYF. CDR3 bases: TGTGCCAGCAGCTTAGCCGCACAGGGGGGGAGCACAGATACGCAGTATTTT.